A single sample gave rise to the 23 T cell receptor beta chains below, sequenced in a study of T-cell memory formation after mild COVID-19. TCRdb passed the 5' RACE reads through MiXCR, listing each CDR3 protein once. In the table there are 350,000 or so distinct CDR3 sequences, 10% to 15% of which are singletons. Sequenced: PBMCs or a T cell subset sorted from them (not recorded which). Source of these receptors: a man between 18 and 35 years old who had mild COVID-19 (a few samples of this study predate the infection). Cell type and time point are not known.

CDR3 sequence: CASSPGGRAETQYF. As DNA, the CDR3 is TGTGCCAGCAGCCCGGGGGGCAGGGCGGAGACCCAGTACTTC. This sequence joins TRBV12-3 or TRBV12-4 and TRBJ2-5; the D gene is possibly TRBD2 (7 bases). V shed 6 bases and J shed 5 bases, with 16 bases lying between them. This CDR3 spans 14 amino acids.

This clonotype has a handful of counts. The chain employs TRBV7-2 and TRBJ2-5; no definite D call. V lost 7 bases to trimming and J lost 3 bases, with 12 bases between them. This CDR3 has 13 amino acids. The germline V gene has CDR1 SGHTA and CDR2 FQGNSA. CDR3 loop: CASNSWAEETQYF. In nucleotides, the CDR3 is TGTGCCAGCAATTCTTGGGCGGAAGAGACCCAGTACTTC.

The chain has TRBV18 and TRBJ2-5; no clear D gene. V lost 0 bases to trimming and J lost 5 bases, with 10 bases between them. CDR1 and CDR2 (germline): KGHSH, LQKENI. The CDR3 is 14 amino acids. For the CDR3, the DNA is TGTGCCAGCTCACCACCGGAAAGGCGTGAGACCCAGTACTTC. Its protein is CASSPPERRETQYF.

V is TRBV5-1 and J is TRBJ1-1; perhaps TRBD1 as D (6 bases). The length of the CDR3 is 13 residues. Germline assignment: CDR1 SGHRS and CDR2 YFSETQ. The V end was cut by 5 bases, the J end by 4 bases, with 12 bases between. The CDR3 coding sequence is TGCGCCAGCAGGGGTGTGGGGGCCACTGAAGCTTTCTTT. This sequence encodes CASRGVGATEAFF.

The chain is built from TRBV5-1 and TRBJ2-7; 7 nucleotides line up with TRBD1. This CDR3 comprises 13 residues. Germline CDR1 and CDR2: SGHRS and YFSETQ. The junction had 8 bases not matched to a gene; V was cut back by 5 bases and J by 6 bases. The CDR3 DNA is TGCGCCAGCAGACAACAGGGGCTGGGCGAGCAGTACTTC. Translated: CASRQQGLGEQYF.

This clonotype was recorded many times. V is TRBV29-1 and J is TRBJ1-1, with 12 bases lining up with TRBD1. This CDR3 contains 15 residues. Germline-derived CDR1 and CDR2 are SQVTM and ANQGSEA. V shed 4 bases, J shed 6 bases, and the junction held 9 bases outside the gene matches. The CDR3 nucleotides are TGCAGCGTTGGGACGACCCGGGACAGGGGGCCTGAAGCTTTCTTT. As protein: CSVGTTRDRGPEAFF.

This clonotype was found many times. The chain has TRBV11-2 and TRBJ2-3; 9 bases align to TRBD2. The junction had 13 bases not matched to a gene; V was cut back by 5 bases and J by 1 base. The CDR3 runs to 18 residues. Germline V lookup: CDR1 SGHAT, CDR2 FQNNGV. The CDR3 is CASSQTVVSGGRTDTQYF. For the CDR3, the DNA is TGTGCCAGCAGCCAGACCGTCGTTAGCGGGGGTCGCACAGATACGCAGTATTTT.

Ten or more counts support this clonotype. The V call is TRBV5-5, the J call TRBJ2-2; tentative D call: TRBD1 (5 bases). The germline V gene encodes CDR1 SGHKS and CDR2 YYEKEE (reference sequence). Trimming removed 2 bases at V and 4 bases at J, with 6 bases between. The CDR3 sequence is 13 residues long. For the CDR3, the DNA is TGTGCCAGCAGCTTCAGGGCCACCGGGGAGCTGTTTTTT. Translated, it gives CASSFRATGELFF.

Only a few counts were recorded for this clonotype. V gene TRBV10-3 combines with J gene TRBJ2-1, with 11 bases that match TRBD2. The CDR3 loop spans 18 amino acids. Germline-derived CDR1 and CDR2 are ENHRY and SYGVKD. J lost 6 bases, V lost 4 bases, and 14 bases had no gene match. The CDR3 loop is CAISAASGGPGLGNEQFF. CDR3 nucleotides: TGTGCCATCAGTGCCGCTAGCGGGGGGCCCGGGTTGGGCAATGAGCAGTTCTTC.

The chain is built from TRBV5-4 and TRBJ2-3, with 9 bases identical to TRBD2. The trim removed 0 bases at V and 5 bases at J, leaving 1 base unmatched. Looked up from germline, CDR1 is SGHNT and CDR2 is YYREEE (reference sequence). The CDR3 extends over 14 amino acids. CDR3 region: CASSLASGEDTQYF. The CDR3, as DNA: TGTGCCAGCAGCTTGGCTAGCGGGGAAGATACGCAGTATTTT.

This chain links TRBV5-1 with TRBJ2-7, with D perhaps matching TRBD2 (5 bases). The CDR3 runs 13 residues. V lost 2 bases and J 5 bases, leaving 11 bases between the germline ends. Looked up from germline, CDR1 is SGHRS and CDR2 is YFSETQ. The CDR3 sequence is CASSFRGGDEQYF. DNA for the CDR3: TGCGCCAGCAGCTTTCGGGGTGGTGACGAGCAGTACTTC.

This clonotype was detected ten times or more. The CDR3 is CASSYRGRIRREPQHF. CDR3 nucleotides: TGTGCCAGCAGTTACCGGGGTCGGATCCGGAGGGAACCCCAGCATTTT. V gene TRBV6-2 or TRBV6-3 combines with J gene TRBJ1-5; D call uncertain. The CDR3 is made up of 16 amino acids. Germline V gene data show CDR1 as MNHEY and CDR2 as SVGEGT. V lost 2 bases, J lost 10 bases, and 21 bases lay in between.

The genes are TRBV4-3 and TRBJ1-2; TRBD1 is a possible D gene (6 bases). The CDR3 contains 15 residues. CDR1 is LGHNA, CDR2 YSLEER, per germline. Trimming removed 0 bases at V and 6 bases at J, with 14 bases between. The CDR3 nucleotides read TGCGCCAGCAGCCAAGATTATGGGGGCTGGAATGGCTACACCTTC. Protein product: CASSQDYGGWNGYTF.

This clonotype was seen a few times. This rearrangement joins TRBV2 to TRBJ2-1; D is possibly TRBD1 (6 bases). CDR1 SNHLY and CDR2 FYNNEI come from the germline V gene. The V and J ends lost 6 bases and 7 bases respectively, with 19 bases between them. The CDR3 contains 15 residues. CDR3 residues: CASSPPGAGVNEQFF. CDR3 DNA: TGTGCCAGCAGCCCCCCTGGGGCAGGGGTAAATGAGCAGTTCTTC. Filled out from reference TRBV2 and TRBJ2-1, the complete variable domain reads EPEVTQTPSHQVTQMGQEVILRCVPISNHLYFYWYRQILGQKVEFLVSFYNNEISEKSEIFDDQFSVERPDGSNFTLKIRSTKLEDSAMYFCASSPPGAGVNEQFFGPGTRLTVL.

The chain is built from TRBV6-4 and TRBJ2-1, with D perhaps TRBD1 (5 bases). The CDR3 totals 13 residues. Germline V gene lookup returns CDR1 MRHNA and CDR2 SNTAGT. The ends were cut back, 9 bases at V and 8 bases at J, with 17 bases in the middle. The DNA for the CDR3 is TGTGCCAGGGAAGGGGTCAAACCCGATGAGCAGTTCTTC. It encodes CAREGVKPDEQFF.

V is TRBV4-3 and J is TRBJ2-1; 10 bases agree with TRBD2. This CDR3 contains 18 residues. CDR1 is LGHNA and CDR2 is YSLEER in the germline V gene. V shed 0 bases and J 4 bases; nucleotides not matched to a gene: 9. Here the CDR3 DNA reads TGCGCCAGCAGCCAAGATTGGCTAGCGGGGGCGCTGTACAATGAGCAGTTCTTC. Translating it yields CASSQDWLAGALYNEQFF.

This clonotype has a handful of counts. The CDR3 loop is CASSGTGRKPGANVLTF. CDR3 sequence (DNA): TGCGCCAGCAGCGGGACCGGCCGTAAGCCTGGGGCCAACGTCCTGACTTTC. The V and J genes are TRBV5-1 and TRBJ2-6; possibly TRBD1 or TRBD2 for D (5 bases each). The CDR3 length is 17 residues. V was shortened by 4 bases and J by 2 bases, with 16 bases between the two germline ends. Germline V gives CDR1 SGHRS, CDR2 YFSETQ.

This clonotype was picked up a small number of times. At one boundary the junction diverges from the germline segment, which might be a read error. The chain links TRBV3-1 to TRBJ1-2; 9 bases line up with TRBD1. The CDR3 loop spans 13 amino acids. The germline gives CDR1 LGHDT, CDR2 YNNKEL (reference sequence). The CDR3 DNA is TGTGCCAGCGGCCAAGGGACAGGGTATGGCTACACCTTC. It encodes CASGQGTGYGYTF.

This sequence joins TRBV5-1 and TRBJ1-1; D is ambiguous. The CDR3 covers 14 residues. V shed 4 bases and J shed 1 base, with 11 bases lying between them. Germline assignment: CDR1 SGHRS and CDR2 YFSETQ. As DNA, the CDR3 is TGCGCCAGCAGCCCCGCACCACAGAACACTGAAGCTTTCTTT. It translates to CASSPAPQNTEAFF.

In DNA, the CDR3 is TGTGCCAGCTCACCTTATCAGGGGCCGAACACTGAAGCTTTCTTT. As protein: CASSPYQGPNTEAFF. The chain links TRBV18 to TRBJ1-1; TRBD1 is a possible D gene (6 bases). Germline CDR1 is KGHSH and CDR2 is LQKENI. This CDR3 has 15 residues. Trimming cost V 3 bases and J 1 base, with 12 bases left between them.

This clonotype was seen a few times. J is TRBJ2-1 and V is TRBV10-3; 8 positions match TRBD1. This CDR3 has 15 amino acids. Germline CDR1 and CDR2: ENHRY and SYGVKD. The V gene end was trimmed by 10 bases and the J gene end by 2 bases; junction bases not matched to a gene: 10. The CDR3, as DNA: TGTGCCACAAAAATTGTACAGGGGGCCTACAATGAGCAGTTCTTC. This sequence encodes CATKIVQGAYNEQFF.

This chain connects TRBV13 to TRBJ2-1; D may be TRBD1 (6 bases). The CDR3 length is 19 residues. V was clipped by 5 bases and J by 0 bases, with 23 bases between them. Germline CDR1 and CDR2: PRHDT and FYEKMQ (reference sequence). CDR3 DNA: TGTGCCAGCAGCCCCGGATCCACAGGGTACATGTACTCCTACAATGAGCAGTTCTTC. This codes for CASSPGSTGYMYSYNEQFF.

The J gene is TRBJ2-5, the V gene TRBV10-2, with 8 positions matching TRBD2. Germline V gene data show CDR1 as WSHSY and CDR2 as SAAADI. CDR3 size: 15 residues. V trimming: 6 bases; J trimming: 5 bases; junction bases outside the gene matches: 11. CDR3 sequence reads: CASRVERGSFETQYF. CDR3 sequence (DNA): TGCGCCAGCAGGGTGGAGCGGGGGTCCTTTGAGACCCAGTACTTC.